A single sample is the source of the 18 T cell receptor beta chains below, sequenced in a study of chemoradiotherapy in HPV16-positive cancers. Clones were sequenced by immunoSEQ multiplex PCR, and TCRdb holds only the in-frame ones, with some missing. The sample has hundreds of clones; 70% to 90% are singletons. The specimen comprised tumor tissue, sampled from a patient who underwent chemoradiotherapy. These receptors were collected from a human donor with HPV-associated anogenital cancer.

The rearrangement links TRBV30 to TRBJ1-6; TRBD1 agrees at 7 bases. J was trimmed by 3 bases and V by 8 bases; bases with no gene match: 4. Germline V gives CDR1 GTSNPN, CDR2 SVGIG (reference sequence). The CDR3 is 13 amino acids. The CDR3 sequence: CAGGQHYNSPLHF. CDR3 sequence (DNA): TGTGCCGGGGGACAGCACTATAATTCACCCCTCCACTTT.

This rearrangement joins TRBV2 to TRBJ1-5, with no clear D. The CDR3 totals 12 residues. The germline V gene has CDR1 SNHLY and CDR2 FYNNEI. Between the trimmed V and J ends, which lost 6 bases and 9 bases, there was a span of 12 bases. The CDR3: CASRPEQPPQHF. For the CDR3, the DNA is TGTGCCAGCAGGCCTGAACAACCGCCCCAGCATTTT.

The rearrangement uses TRBV7-8 and TRBJ2-1, with D possibly matching TRBD2 (5 bases). This CDR3 region has 14 residues. V lost 6 bases to trimming and J lost 9 bases, with 18 bases between them. CDR1 and CDR2 from the germline V gene are SGHVS and FQNEAQ. CDR3 nucleotides: TGTGCCAGCAGTGAACCCACTAGTAATGCTGAGCAGTTCTTC. Protein: CASSEPTSNAEQFF.

The chain joins TRBV11-2 to TRBJ2-1; 7 bases align to TRBD1. There are 17 residues in the CDR3. Losses at the gene ends were 4 bases for V and 8 bases for J; bases not matched to a gene: 17. Looked up from germline, CDR1 is SGHAT and CDR2 is FQNNGV. The CDR3 DNA is TGTGCCAGCAGCTCTGCGAATGAGGCAGGGGGTAACGATGAGCAGTTCTTC. Its protein product is CASSSANEAGGNDEQFF.

This chain connects TRBV19 to TRBJ2-3, with 9 bases that match TRBD2. CDR1 and CDR2 (germline): LNHDA, SQIVND (reference sequence). CDR3 length: 16 amino acids. The J segment lost 3 bases and the V segment lost 3 bases, leaving 7 bases of the junction unmatched. The CDR3, as DNA: TGTGCCAGTAGTATGTTAGCGGGAGTGGGAACAGATACGCAGTATTTT. Protein sequence: CASSMLAGVGTDTQYF. Supplemented by reference TRBV19 and TRBJ2-3, the full variable domain reads DGGITQSPKYLFRKEGQNVTLSCEQNLNHDAMYWYRQDPGQGLRLIYYSQIVNDFQKGDIAEGYSVSREKKESFPLTVTSAQKNPTAFYLCASSMLAGVGTDTQYFGPGTRLTVL.

This clone was picked up a small number of times. CDR3 bases: TGCGCCAGCAGTGTTAGCGGATCCTACAATGAGCAGTTCTTC. Translated, it gives CASSVSGSYNEQFF. The chain uses TRBV10-1 and TRBJ2-1; maybe TRBD2 (6 bases). Germline V CDR1 and CDR2: WNHNN, SYGVQD (reference sequence). The CDR3 runs 14 residues. V lost 4 bases and J lost 1, with 8 bases in between.

The chain carries TRBV6-1 and TRBJ2-1; 9 positions agree with TRBD1. The trim removed 7 bases at V and 6 bases at J, leaving 10 bases unmatched. This CDR3 region has 15 residues. Germline V lookup: CDR1 MNHNS, CDR2 SASEGT. CDR3 bases: TGTGCCAGCACCCTTACAGGGGGCAGAATCAATGAGCAGTTCTTC. This sequence encodes CASTLTGGRINEQFF.

The chain employs TRBV2 and TRBJ1-2, with no clear D. The V and J ends lost 4 bases and 2 bases respectively, with 8 bases between them. CDR3 length: 13 amino acids. From germline, CDR1 is SNHLY and CDR2 FYNNEI. CDR3 DNA sequence: TGTGCCAGCAGTGTGGCAATCAACTATGGCTACACCTTC. It codes for CASSVAINYGYTF.

The chain recombines TRBV29-1 with TRBJ2-7; 10 bases align to TRBD2. The CDR3 runs to 14 residues. The V gene's germline CDR1 is SQVTM and CDR2 ANQGSEA. With V trimmed by 6 bases and J by 2 bases, 7 bases remained unmatched. The CDR3 DNA sequence: TGCAGCGTCTTAACCGGGACTAGCGCCTACGAGCAGTACTTC. It encodes CSVLTGTSAYEQYF.

This chain links TRBV2 with TRBJ1-1, with a weak D call TRBD1 (5 bases). With 7 bases removed from V and 1 base from J, the gap between germline ends came to 13 bases. Germline-derived CDR1 and CDR2 are SNHLY and FYNNEI. This CDR3 has 14 amino acids. CDR3 protein: CASNSEGANTEAFF. As DNA, the CDR3 is TGTGCCAGCAATAGTGAAGGGGCGAACACTGAAGCTTTCTTT. The complete variable domain, with remaining parts taken from reference TRBV2 and TRBJ1-1, reads EPEVTQTPSHQVTQMGQEVILRCVPISNHLYFYWYRQILGQKVEFLVSFYNNEISEKSEIFDDQFSVERPDGSNFTLKIRSTKLEDSAMYFCASNSEGANTEAFFGQGTRLTVV.

The J gene is TRBJ1-1, the V gene TRBV11-3, with D unclear. The germline V gene has CDR1 SGHNT and CDR2 YENEEA. The CDR3 loop spans 14 amino acids. V gave up 2 bases and J gave up 3 bases, with 10 bases separating them. CDR3 amino acids: CASSLFSYYTEAFF. CDR3 nucleotide sequence: TGTGCCAGCAGCTTATTCAGCTACTACACTGAAGCTTTCTTT. Full variable domain (missing parts from reference TRBV11-3 and TRBJ1-1): EAGVVQSPRYKIIEKKQPVAFWCNPISGHNTLYWYLQNLGQGPELLIRYENEEAVDDSQLPKDRFSAERLKGVDSTLKIQPAELGDSAVYLCASSLFSYYTEAFFGQGTRLTVV.

The chain joins TRBV20-1 to TRBJ1-1, with no clear D. The CDR3 has 11 amino acids. The germline gives CDR1 DFQATT, CDR2 SNEGSKA (reference sequence). The V and J ends lost 5 bases and 1 base respectively, with 5 bases between them. Here the CDR3 DNA reads TGCAGTGCTTATAAGAACACTGAAGCTTTCTTT. This translates into CSAYKNTEAFF.

The CDR3 DNA sequence: TGTGCCAGCAGTGAAGCGACAGGGGGGGGGTCAGATACGCAGTATTTT. Translated, it gives CASSEATGGGSDTQYF. The rearrangement joins TRBV6-1 to TRBJ2-3, with 9 bases matching TRBD1. Losses at the gene ends were 0 bases for V and 4 bases for J; bases not matched to a gene: 5. Germline V gives CDR1 MNHNS, CDR2 SASEGT. The CDR3 is 16 residues long.

A note on this clone: The limits of the CDR3 on the DNA are not certain, so only TCRdb's listed CDR3 is given. The chain employs TRBV5-1 and TRBJ1-2; the listed D gene, TRBD1, was not tested against the DNA. A total of 14 residues make up the CDR3, ends included. Germline CDR1 SGHRS, CDR2 YFSETQ. The CDR3 sequence: CASSFGTGSGGHTF.

In DNA, the CDR3 is TGTGCCAGCAGCTTGGAGTGGGGAGCGCATGGCTACACCTTC. Encoded protein: CASSLEWGAHGYTF. This chain joins TRBV5-6 and TRBJ1-2; D unresolved. V was pared by 0 bases and J by 6 bases, with 12 bases between. The CDR3 spans 14 residues. Germline CDR1 reads SGHDT; CDR2 reads YYEEEE.

The rearrangement links TRBV11-3 to TRBJ2-7, with a weak D call TRBD2 (6 bases). Germline values: CDR1 SGHNT, CDR2 YENEEA. Trimming removed 0 bases at V and 4 bases at J, with 10 bases between. The CDR3 covers 14 residues. CDR3 in DNA: TGTGCCAGCAGCTTAGAACCGGGGACTTACGAGCAGTACTTC. Translating it yields CASSLEPGTYEQYF. Variable domain in full (rest from reference TRBV11-3 and TRBJ2-7): EAGVVQSPRYKIIEKKQPVAFWCNPISGHNTLYWYLQNLGQGPELLIRYENEEAVDDSQLPKDRFSAERLKGVDSTLKIQPAELGDSAVYLCASSLEPGTYEQYFGPGTRLTVT.

This chain connects TRBV30 to TRBJ1-2, with D possibly matching TRBD1 (6 bases). The CDR3 loop spans 12 amino acids. Germline CDR1 is GTSNPN and CDR2 is SVGIG (reference sequence). V lost 4 bases and J lost 8, with 14 bases in between. Written as DNA, the CDR3 is TGTGCCTGGACCAACAGGGTAGGAGGCTACACCTTC. This translates into CAWTNRVGGYTF. The full variable domain, in which reference TRBV30 and TRBJ1-2 provide the parts outside the CDR3, is SQTIHQWPATLVQPVGSPLSLECTVEGTSNPNLYWYRQAAGRGLQLLFYSVGIGQISSEVPQNLSASRPQDRQFILSSKKLLLSDSGFYLCAWTNRVGGYTFGSGTRLTVV.

The CDR3 spells CASSQGRISAGQETQYF. The CDR3 DNA follows: TGCGCCAGCAGTCAGGGTCGGATCTCCGCGGGCCAAGAGACCCAGTACTTC. The V gene is TRBV4-1, the J gene TRBJ2-5, with D possibly being TRBD1 or TRBD2 (5 bases each). Trimming shortened V by 6 bases and J by 1 base, and 21 bases separated the two germline ends. The CDR3 has 17 amino acids. Looked up from germline, CDR1 is MGHRA and CDR2 is YSYEKL.